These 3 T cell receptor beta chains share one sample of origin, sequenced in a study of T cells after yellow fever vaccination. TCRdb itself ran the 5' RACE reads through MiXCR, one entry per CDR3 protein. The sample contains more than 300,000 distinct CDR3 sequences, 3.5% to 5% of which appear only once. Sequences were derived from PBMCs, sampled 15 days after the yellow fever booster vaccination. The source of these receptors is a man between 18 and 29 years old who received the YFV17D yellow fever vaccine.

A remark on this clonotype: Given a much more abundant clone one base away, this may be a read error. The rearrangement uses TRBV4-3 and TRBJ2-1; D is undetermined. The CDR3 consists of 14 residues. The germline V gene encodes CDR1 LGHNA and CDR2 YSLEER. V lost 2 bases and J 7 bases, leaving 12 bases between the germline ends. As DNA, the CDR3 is TGCGCCAGCAGCCAACGTGGCTGCATGAATGAGCAGTTCTTC. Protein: CASSQRGCMNEQFF.

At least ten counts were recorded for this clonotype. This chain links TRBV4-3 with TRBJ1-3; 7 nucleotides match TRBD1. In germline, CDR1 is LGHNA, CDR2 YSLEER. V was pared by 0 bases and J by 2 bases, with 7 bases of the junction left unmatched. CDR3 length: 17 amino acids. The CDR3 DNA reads TGCGCCAGCAGCCAAGATACAATCCAGGGGGCTGGAAACACCATATATTTT. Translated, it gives CASSQDTIQGAGNTIYF.

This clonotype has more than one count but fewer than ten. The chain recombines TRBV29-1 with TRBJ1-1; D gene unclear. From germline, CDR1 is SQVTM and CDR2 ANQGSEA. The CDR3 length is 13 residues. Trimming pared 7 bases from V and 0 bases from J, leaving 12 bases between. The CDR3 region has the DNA TGCAGCGCCTTCGGGGTCATGAACACTGAAGCTTTCTTT. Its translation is CSAFGVMNTEAFF.